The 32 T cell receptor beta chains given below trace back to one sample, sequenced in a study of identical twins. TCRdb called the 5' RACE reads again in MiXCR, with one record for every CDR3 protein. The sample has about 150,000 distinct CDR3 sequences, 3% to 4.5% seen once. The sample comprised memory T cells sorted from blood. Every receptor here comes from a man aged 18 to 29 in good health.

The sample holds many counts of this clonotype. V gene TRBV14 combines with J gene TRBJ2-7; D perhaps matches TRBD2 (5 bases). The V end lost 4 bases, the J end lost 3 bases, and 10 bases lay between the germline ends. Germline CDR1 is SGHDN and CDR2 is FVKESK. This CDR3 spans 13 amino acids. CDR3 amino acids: CASSRRGRYEQYF. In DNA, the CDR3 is TGTGCCAGCAGCCGTCGGGGTCGCTACGAGCAGTACTTC.

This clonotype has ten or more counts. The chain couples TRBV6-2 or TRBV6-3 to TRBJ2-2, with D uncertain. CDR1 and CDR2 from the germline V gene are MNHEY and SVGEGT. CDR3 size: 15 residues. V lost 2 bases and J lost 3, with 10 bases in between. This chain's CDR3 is CASSYHRIHTGELFF. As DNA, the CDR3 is TGTGCCAGCAGTTACCACCGGATACACACCGGGGAGCTGTTTTTT.

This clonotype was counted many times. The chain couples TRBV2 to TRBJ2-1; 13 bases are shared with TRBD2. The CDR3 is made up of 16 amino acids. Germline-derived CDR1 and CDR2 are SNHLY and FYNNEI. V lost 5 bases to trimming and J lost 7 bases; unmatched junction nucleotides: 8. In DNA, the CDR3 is TGTGCCAGCAGTCCACCGGGACTAGCGGGACGGAATGAGCAGTTCTTC. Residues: CASSPPGLAGRNEQFF.

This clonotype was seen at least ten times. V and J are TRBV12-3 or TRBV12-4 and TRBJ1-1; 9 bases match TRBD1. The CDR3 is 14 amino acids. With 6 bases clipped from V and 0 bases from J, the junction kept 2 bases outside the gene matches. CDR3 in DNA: TGTGCCAGCAGGTACAGGGGGCTGAACACTGAAGCTTTCTTT. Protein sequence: CASRYRGLNTEAFF.

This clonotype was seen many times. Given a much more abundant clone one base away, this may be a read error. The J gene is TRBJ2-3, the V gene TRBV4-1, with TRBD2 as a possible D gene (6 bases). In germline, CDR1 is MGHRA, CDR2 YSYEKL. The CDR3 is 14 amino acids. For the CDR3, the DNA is TGCGTCGGGGGTAGGGGCGGGGTCACAGATACGCAGTATTTT. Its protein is CVGGRGGVTDTQYF.

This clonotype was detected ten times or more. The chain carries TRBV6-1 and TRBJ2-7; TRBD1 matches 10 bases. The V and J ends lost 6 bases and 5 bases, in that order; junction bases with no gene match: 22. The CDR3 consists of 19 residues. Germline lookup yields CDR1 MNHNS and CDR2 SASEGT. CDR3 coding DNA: TGTGCCAGCAGGCCATCCACCGGGACAGGGGTTGTCCGGGGGAACGAGCAGTACTTC. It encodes CASRPSTGTGVVRGNEQYF.

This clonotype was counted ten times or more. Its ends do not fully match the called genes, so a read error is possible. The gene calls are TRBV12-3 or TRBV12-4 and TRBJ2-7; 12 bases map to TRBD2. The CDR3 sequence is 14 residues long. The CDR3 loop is CASSLAGGPHEQYF. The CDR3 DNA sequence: TGTGCCAGCAGTCTAGCGGGAGGGCCACACGAGCAGTACTTC.

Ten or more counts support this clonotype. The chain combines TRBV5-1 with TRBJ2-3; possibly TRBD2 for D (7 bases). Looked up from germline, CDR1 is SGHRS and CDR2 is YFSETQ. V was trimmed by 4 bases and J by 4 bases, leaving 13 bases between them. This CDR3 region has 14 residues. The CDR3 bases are TGCGCCAGCAGCATGCAGGGGAGGGCAGATACGCAGTATTTT. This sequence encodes CASSMQGRADTQYF.

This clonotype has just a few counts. CDR3 residues: CASSQAAGTGFGYTF. The CDR3, as DNA: TGTGCCAGCAGCCAAGCTGCCGGGACAGGGTTTGGCTACACCTTC. V usage is TRBV4-2 and J usage is TRBJ1-2; the match to TRBD1 covers 9 bases. The CDR3 consists of 15 residues. V shed 1 base and J 7 bases; nucleotides not matched to a gene: 7. Germline-derived CDR1 and CDR2 are LGHNA and YNFKEQ.

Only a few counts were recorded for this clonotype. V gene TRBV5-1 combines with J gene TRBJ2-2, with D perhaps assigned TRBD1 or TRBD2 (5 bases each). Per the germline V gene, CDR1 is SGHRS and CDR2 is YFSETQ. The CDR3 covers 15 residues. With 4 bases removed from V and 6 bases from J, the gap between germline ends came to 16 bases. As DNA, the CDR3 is TGCGCCAGCAGCCCTCTGGGGGAAGGGTCCGGGGAGCTGTTTTTT. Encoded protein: CASSPLGEGSGELFF. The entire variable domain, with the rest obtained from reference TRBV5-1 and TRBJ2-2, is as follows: KAGVTQTPRYLIKTRGQQVTLSCSPISGHRSVSWYQQTPGQGLQFLFEYFSETQRNKGNFPGRFSGRQFSNSRSEMNVSTLELGDSALYLCASSPLGEGSGELFFGEGSRLTVL.

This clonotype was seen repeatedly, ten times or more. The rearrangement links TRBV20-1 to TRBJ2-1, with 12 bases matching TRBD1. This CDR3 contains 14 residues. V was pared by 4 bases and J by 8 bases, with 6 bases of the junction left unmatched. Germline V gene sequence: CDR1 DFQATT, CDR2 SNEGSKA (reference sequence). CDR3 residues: CSANRDRGLDEQFF. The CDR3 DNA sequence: TGCAGTGCTAACCGGGACAGGGGGCTCGATGAGCAGTTCTTC.

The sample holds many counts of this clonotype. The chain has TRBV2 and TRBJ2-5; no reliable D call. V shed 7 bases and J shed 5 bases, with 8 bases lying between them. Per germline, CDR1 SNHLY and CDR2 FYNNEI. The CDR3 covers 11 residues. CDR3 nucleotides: TGTGCCAGCAAACTGGGGGAGACCCAGTACTTC. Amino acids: CASKLGETQYF.

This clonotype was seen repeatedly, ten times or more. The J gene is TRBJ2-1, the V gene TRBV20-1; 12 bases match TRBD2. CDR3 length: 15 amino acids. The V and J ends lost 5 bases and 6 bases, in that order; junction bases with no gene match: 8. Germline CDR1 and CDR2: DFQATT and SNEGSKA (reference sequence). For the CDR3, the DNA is TGCAGTGCTCTCCCTTGGACTAGCGGGACCAATGAGCAGTTCTTC. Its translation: CSALPWTSGTNEQFF.

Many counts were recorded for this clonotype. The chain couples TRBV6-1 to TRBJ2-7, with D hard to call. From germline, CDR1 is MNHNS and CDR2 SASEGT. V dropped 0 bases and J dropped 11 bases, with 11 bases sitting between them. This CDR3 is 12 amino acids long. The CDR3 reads CASSEAMAEEYF. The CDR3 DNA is TGTGCCAGCAGTGAAGCGATGGCAGAAGAGTACTTC.

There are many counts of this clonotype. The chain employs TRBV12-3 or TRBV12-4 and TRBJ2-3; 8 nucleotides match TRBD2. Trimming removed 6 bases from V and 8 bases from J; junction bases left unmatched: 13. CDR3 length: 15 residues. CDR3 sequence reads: CASSPEAGETGTQYF. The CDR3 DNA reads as TGTGCCAGCAGCCCAGAAGCGGGAGAGACTGGTACGCAGTATTTT.

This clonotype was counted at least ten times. The CDR3 region is CASSQGRLTPLHF. CDR3 nucleotides: TGTGCCAGCAGCCAGGGACGTTTGACACCCCTCCACTTT. J is TRBJ1-6 and V is TRBV3-1; D perhaps matches TRBD1 (5 bases). The CDR3 is 13 residues long. Germline V gene data show CDR1 as LGHDT and CDR2 as YNNKEL (reference sequence). Trimming removed 3 bases at V and 11 bases at J, with 11 bases between.

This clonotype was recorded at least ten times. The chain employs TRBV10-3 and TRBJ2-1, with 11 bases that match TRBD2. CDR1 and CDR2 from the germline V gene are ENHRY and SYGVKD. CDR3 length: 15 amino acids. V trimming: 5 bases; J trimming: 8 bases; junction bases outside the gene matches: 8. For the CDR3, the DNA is TGTGCCATCAGTACCATAGCGGGAGGGCCCGATGAGCAGTTCTTC. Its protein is CAISTIAGGPDEQFF.

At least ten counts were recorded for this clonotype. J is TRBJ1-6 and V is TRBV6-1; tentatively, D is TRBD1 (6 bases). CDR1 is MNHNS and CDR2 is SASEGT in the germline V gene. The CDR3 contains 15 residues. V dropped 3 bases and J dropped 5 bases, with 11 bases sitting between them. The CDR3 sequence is CASSDGTRHNSPLHF. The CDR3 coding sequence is TGTGCCAGCAGTGACGGGACACGGCATAATTCACCCCTCCACTTT.

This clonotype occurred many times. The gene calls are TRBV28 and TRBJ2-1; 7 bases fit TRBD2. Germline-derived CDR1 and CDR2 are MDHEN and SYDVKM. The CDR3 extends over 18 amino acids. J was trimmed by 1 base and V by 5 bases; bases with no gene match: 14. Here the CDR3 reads CASSPPYGLVKSYNEQFF. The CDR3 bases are TGTGCCAGCAGTCCACCATATGGACTAGTTAAGTCCTACAATGAGCAGTTCTTC. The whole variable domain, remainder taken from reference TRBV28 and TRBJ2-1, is DVKVTQSSRYLVKRTGEKVFLECVQDMDHENMFWYRQDPGLGLRLIYFSYDVKMKEKGDIPEGYSVSREKKERFSLILESASTNQTSMYLCASSPPYGLVKSYNEQFFGPGTRLTVL.

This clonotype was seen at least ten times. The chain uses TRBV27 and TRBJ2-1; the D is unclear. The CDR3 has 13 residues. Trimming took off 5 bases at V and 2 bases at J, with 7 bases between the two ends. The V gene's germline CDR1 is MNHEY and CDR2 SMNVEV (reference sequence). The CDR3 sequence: CASSPNTYNEQFF. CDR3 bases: TGTGCCAGCAGTCCAAATACCTACAATGAGCAGTTCTTC.

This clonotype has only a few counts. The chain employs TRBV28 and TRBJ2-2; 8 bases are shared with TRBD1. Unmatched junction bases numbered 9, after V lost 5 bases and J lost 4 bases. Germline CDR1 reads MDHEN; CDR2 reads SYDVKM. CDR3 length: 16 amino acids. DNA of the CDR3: TGTGCCAGCAGTCCCCAGGGGGCGGGGATCACCGGGGAGCTGTTTTTT. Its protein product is CASSPQGAGITGELFF.

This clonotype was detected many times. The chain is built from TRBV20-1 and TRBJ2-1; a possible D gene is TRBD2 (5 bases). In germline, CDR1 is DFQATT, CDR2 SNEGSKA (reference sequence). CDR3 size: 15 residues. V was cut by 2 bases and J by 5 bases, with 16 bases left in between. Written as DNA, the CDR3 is TGCAGTGCTAGAAATCTAGCCTCCCCTAACAATGAGCAGTTCTTC. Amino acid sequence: CSARNLASPNNEQFF.

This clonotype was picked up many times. CDR3 coding DNA: TGTGCCAGCAGCTTAAGGTCGGGGGGTTCTGAAGCTTTCTTT. It encodes CASSLRSGGSEAFF. V and J are TRBV7-6 and TRBJ1-1; D possibly corresponds to TRBD1 (5 bases). V was shortened by 2 bases and J by 6 bases, with 13 bases between the two germline ends. Germline values: CDR1 SGHVS, CDR2 FNYEAQ. The CDR3 totals 14 residues.

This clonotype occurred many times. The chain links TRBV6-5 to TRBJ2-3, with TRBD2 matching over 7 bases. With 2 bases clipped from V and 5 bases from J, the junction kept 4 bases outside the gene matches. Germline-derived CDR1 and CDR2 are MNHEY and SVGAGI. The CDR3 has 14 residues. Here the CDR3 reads CASSYPGGGDTQYF. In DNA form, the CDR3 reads TGTGCCAGCAGTTACCCAGGCGGGGGAGATACGCAGTATTTT.

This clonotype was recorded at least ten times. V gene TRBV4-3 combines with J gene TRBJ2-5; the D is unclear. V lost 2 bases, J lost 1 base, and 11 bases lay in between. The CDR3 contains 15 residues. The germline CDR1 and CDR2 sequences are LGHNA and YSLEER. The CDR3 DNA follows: TGCGCCAGCAGCCAAAGGATTCTCACCCAAGAGACCCAGTACTTC. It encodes CASSQRILTQETQYF.

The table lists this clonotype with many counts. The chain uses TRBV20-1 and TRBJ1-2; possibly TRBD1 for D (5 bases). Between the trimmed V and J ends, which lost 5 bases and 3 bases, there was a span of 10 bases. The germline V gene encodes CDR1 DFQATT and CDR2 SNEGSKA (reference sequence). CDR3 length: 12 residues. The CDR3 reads CSAAPGDYGYTF. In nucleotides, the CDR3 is TGCAGTGCTGCCCCGGGGGACTATGGCTACACCTTC.

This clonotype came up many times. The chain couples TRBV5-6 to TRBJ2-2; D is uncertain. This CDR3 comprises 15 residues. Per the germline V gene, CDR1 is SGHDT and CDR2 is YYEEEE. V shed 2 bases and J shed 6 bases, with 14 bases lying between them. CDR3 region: CASSFQQTLAGELFF. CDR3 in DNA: TGTGCCAGCAGCTTCCAACAGACCCTCGCCGGGGAGCTGTTTTTT.

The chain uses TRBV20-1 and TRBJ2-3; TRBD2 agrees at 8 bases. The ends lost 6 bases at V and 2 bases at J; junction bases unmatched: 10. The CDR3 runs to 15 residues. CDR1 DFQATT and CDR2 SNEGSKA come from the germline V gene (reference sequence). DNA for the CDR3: TGCAGTGCGAGCCCCACTAGCGGCTACACAGATACGCAGTATTTT. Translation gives CSASPTSGYTDTQYF.

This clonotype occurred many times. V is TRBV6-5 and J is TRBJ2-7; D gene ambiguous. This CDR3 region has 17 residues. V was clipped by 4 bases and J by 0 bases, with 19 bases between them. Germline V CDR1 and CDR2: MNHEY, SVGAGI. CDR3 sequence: CASSSNRRSHSSYEQYF. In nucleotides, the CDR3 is TGTGCCAGCAGTTCCAACCGCAGGTCACACAGCTCCTACGAGCAGTACTTC.

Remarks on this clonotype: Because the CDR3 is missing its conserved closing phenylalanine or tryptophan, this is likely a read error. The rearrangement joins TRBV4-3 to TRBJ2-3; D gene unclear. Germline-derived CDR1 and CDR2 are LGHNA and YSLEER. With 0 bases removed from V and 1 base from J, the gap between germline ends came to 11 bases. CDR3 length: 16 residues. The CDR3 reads CASSQEKETRTDTQYA. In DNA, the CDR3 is TGCGCCAGCAGCCAAGAAAAGGAGACTCGCACAGATACGCAGTATGCT.

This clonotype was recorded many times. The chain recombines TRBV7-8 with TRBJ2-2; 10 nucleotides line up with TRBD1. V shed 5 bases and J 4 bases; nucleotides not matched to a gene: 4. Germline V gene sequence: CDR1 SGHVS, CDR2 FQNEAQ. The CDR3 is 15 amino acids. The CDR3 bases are TGTGCCAGCAGCCAGGGACAGGGGATCACCGGGGAGCTGTTTTTT. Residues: CASSQGQGITGELFF.

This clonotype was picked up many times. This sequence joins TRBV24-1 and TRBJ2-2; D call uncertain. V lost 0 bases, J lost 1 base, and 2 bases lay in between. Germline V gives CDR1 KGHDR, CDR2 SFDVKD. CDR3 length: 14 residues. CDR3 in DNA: TGTGCCACCAGTGATTTGGGGAACACCGGGGAGCTGTTTTTT. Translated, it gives CATSDLGNTGELFF.